These 30 T cell receptor beta chains originate from one sample sequenced in a study of CD8+CD57+ T cells in acquired aplastic anemia. Researchers used genomic DNA as the template to profile TCR beta VDJ and CDR3. One entry per CDR3 protein results from TCRdb running MiXCR on the reads. The sample has more than 150,000 distinct CDR3 sequences, 46% seen once. The sample was sorted CD4+, CD8+, or CD8+CD57+ T cells (not recorded which) from PBMCs. The receptors shown here come from a human donor in good health.

In the case of this clonotype: This may arise from a read error, as a much more abundant clone is one base away. The gene calls are TRBV6-1 and TRBJ1-1; D is unresolved. The CDR3 is 14 amino acids. The germline CDR1 and CDR2 sequences are MNHNS and SASEGT. Trimming removed 4 bases at V and 1 base at J, with 10 bases between. CDR3: CASSVTRANTEAFF. The CDR3 DNA reads TGTGCCAGCAGTGTTACAAGGGCGAACACTGAAGCTTTCTTT.

This clonotype was observed a handful of times. This may stem from a read error, because a much larger clone lies one nucleotide away. The genes are TRBV20-1 and TRBJ2-7, with TRBD2 identical over 11 bases. Germline CDR1 is DFQATT and CDR2 is SNEGSKA (reference sequence). The CDR3 spans 14 residues. CDR3 amino acids: CSAFPSGRHYKQYF. CDR3 in DNA: TGCAGTGCTTTTCCTAGCGGGAGGCACTACAAGCAGTACTTC.

In regard to this clonotype: This could be a read error, since a much larger clone is one nucleotide away. V is TRBV5-1 and J is TRBJ2-3, with 7 bases fitting TRBD2. This CDR3 comprises 19 residues. Germline CDR1 and CDR2: SGHRS and YFSETQ. The CDR3 bases are TGCGCCAGCAGCTTTTCACAACGAGGGAGCGGGGCGGCCACAGGTACGCAGTATTTT. Protein product: CASSFSQRGSGAATGTQYF.

J is TRBJ1-2 and V is TRBV19, with 7 nucleotides matching TRBD1. The CDR3 consists of 16 residues. With 6 bases clipped from V and 0 bases from J, the junction kept 10 bases outside the gene matches. CDR1 is LNHDA and CDR2 is SQIVND in the germline V gene (reference sequence). CDR3 nucleotide sequence: TGTGCCAGTAGGCGGGACAGATCTACCTCTAACTATGGCTACACCTTC. Translated, it gives CASRRDRSTSNYGYTF.

This clonotype was observed at least ten times. This chain joins TRBV2 and TRBJ2-7; either TRBD1 or TRBD2 may supply D (5 bases each). The germline CDR1 and CDR2 sequences are SNHLY and FYNNEI. Trimming took 6 bases from V and 3 from J, leaving 12 bases between them. This CDR3 is 13 amino acids long. The CDR3 sequence is CASRGENIYEQYF. Written as DNA, the CDR3 is TGTGCCAGCAGGGGGGAGAATATCTACGAGCAGTACTTC.

This clonotype has at least ten counts. The rearrangement uses TRBV5-1 and TRBJ2-3; D is possibly TRBD2 (6 bases). V lost 6 bases, J lost 0 bases, and 11 bases lay in between. The germline CDR1 and CDR2 sequences are SGHRS and YFSETQ. CDR3 length: 14 residues. CDR3 in amino acids: CASKPGSSTDTQYF. The CDR3 coding sequence is TGCGCCAGCAAACCCGGGAGTAGCACAGATACGCAGTATTTT.

The sample holds many counts of this clonotype. V is TRBV9 and J is TRBJ2-1; TRBD2 matches at 9 bases. The CDR3 has 16 residues. V gave up 1 base and J gave up 3 bases; unmatched junction bases: 5. The germline gives CDR1 SGDLS, CDR2 YYNGEE. The CDR3 here is CASSVSASGNYNEQFF. CDR3 nucleotides: TGTGCCAGCAGCGTATCGGCTAGCGGGAACTACAATGAGCAGTTCTTC.

Details on this clonotype: This may be a read error: a much more frequent sequence differs by one nucleotide. The chain is built from TRBV2 and TRBJ2-1; possible D gene TRBD1, 6 bases. The CDR3 has 12 residues. The germline V gene encodes CDR1 SNHLY and CDR2 FYNNEI. This chain's CDR3 is CASSTRDNERFF. The DNA for the CDR3 is TGTGCCAGCAGTACCCGGGACAATGAGCGGTTCTTC.

The V gene is TRBV7-2, the J gene TRBJ1-2, with TRBD1 matching over 9 bases. Trimming took 0 bases from V and 4 from J; bases not matched to a gene: 3. The CDR3 is 15 residues long. From germline, CDR1 is SGHTA and CDR2 FQGNSA. The CDR3 DNA is TGTGCCAGCAGCTTAGCGGGACAGGGAAGCTATGGCTACACCTTC. Protein: CASSLAGQGSYGYTF.

V usage is TRBV28 and J usage is TRBJ1-5, with TRBD1 identical over 8 bases. Trimming took 4 bases from V and 2 from J; bases not matched to a gene: 4. Germline values: CDR1 MDHEN, CDR2 SYDVKM. This CDR3 spans 15 amino acids. The CDR3 loop is CASSSGGFRNQPQHF. Here the CDR3 DNA reads TGTGCCAGCAGTTCAGGGGGCTTTCGCAATCAGCCCCAGCATTTT.

The genes are TRBV15 and TRBJ2-1, with 7 bases matching TRBD2. CDR1 is LNHNV, CDR2 YYDKDF, per germline (reference sequence). Losses at the gene ends were 0 bases for V and 4 bases for J; bases not matched to a gene: 6. The CDR3 has 16 amino acids. CDR3 in DNA: TGTGCCACCAGCAGAGAGGGTCTAGCGGCATACAATGAGCAGTTCTTC. Translation gives CATSREGLAAYNEQFF.

This clonotype was seen at least ten times. V and J are TRBV7-9 and TRBJ1-1, with D uncertain. CDR3 size: 16 residues. Trimming stripped 6 bases from V and 0 bases from J, with 17 bases between. CDR1 is SEHNR and CDR2 is FQNEAQ in the germline V gene (reference sequence). The CDR3 DNA reads TGTGCCAGCAGTAAAACTTTACAGTACATGAACACTGAAGCTTTCTTT. Amino acid sequence: CASSKTLQYMNTEAFF.

This clonotype was picked up many times. The V call is TRBV20-1, the J call TRBJ2-7; TRBD2 matches at 8 bases. The CDR3 is 13 residues long. With 3 bases clipped from V and 4 bases from J, the junction kept 5 bases outside the gene matches. In germline, CDR1 is DFQATT, CDR2 SNEGSKA (reference sequence). This chain's CDR3 is CSARGTSWYEQYF. For the CDR3, the DNA is TGCAGTGCTAGGGGGACTAGTTGGTACGAGCAGTACTTC.

The J gene is TRBJ2-2, the V gene TRBV10-3; TRBD2 aligns across 8 bases. With 3 bases clipped from V and 5 bases from J, the junction kept 5 bases outside the gene matches. There are 15 residues in the CDR3. The V gene's germline CDR1 is ENHRY and CDR2 SYGVKD. The CDR3 protein is CAISDTGRGTGELFF. The CDR3 nucleotides read TGTGCCATCAGTGATACCGGGAGGGGGACCGGGGAGCTGTTTTTT.

This clonotype was counted between two and nine times. This chain uses TRBV24-1 with TRBJ2-1, with D possibly matching TRBD1 (5 bases). This CDR3 has 16 residues. CDR1 and CDR2 (germline): KGHDR, SFDVKD. The V and J ends lost 0 bases and 4 bases respectively, with 12 bases between them. This CDR3 is CATSDLPGKAYNEQFF. CDR3 coding DNA: TGTGCCACCAGTGATTTGCCAGGGAAGGCGTACAATGAGCAGTTCTTC.

This CDR3 is CASSVEGATEAFF. For the CDR3, the DNA is TGTGCCAGCAGCGTGGAGGGGGCCACTGAAGCTTTCTTT. The rearrangement uses TRBV9 and TRBJ1-1; TRBD1 matches 7 bases. CDR3 length: 13 residues. The V gene's germline CDR1 is SGDLS and CDR2 YYNGEE. V was pared by 2 bases and J by 4 bases, with 2 bases of the junction left unmatched.

The chain carries TRBV28 and TRBJ2-3; the D is unclear. V was pared by 4 bases and J by 2 bases, with 7 bases between. Looked up from germline, CDR1 is MDHEN and CDR2 is SYDVKM. The CDR3 is made up of 13 amino acids. The CDR3 bases are TGTGCCAGCAGTTCAAGATACACAGATACGCAGTATTTT. It yields the protein CASSSRYTDTQYF.

This sequence joins TRBV19 and TRBJ2-7; the D gene is possibly TRBD1 (6 bases). With 4 bases removed from V and 0 bases from J, the gap between germline ends came to 16 bases. CDR1 and CDR2 (germline): LNHDA, SQIVND (reference sequence). The CDR3 sequence is 16 residues long. The CDR3 nucleotides read TGTGCCAGTAGTAGAGTGCCAGGGGCAAGCTCCTACGAGCAGTACTTC. Protein sequence: CASSRVPGASSYEQYF.

This clonotype was detected ten times or more. The chain is built from TRBV3-1 and TRBJ2-7, with 11 bases matching TRBD2. V lost 4 bases and J lost 2; bases outside the gene matches: 4. Per the germline V gene, CDR1 is LGHDT and CDR2 is YNNKEL (reference sequence). The CDR3 sequence is 15 residues long. The CDR3 coding sequence is TGTGCCAGCAGCCTAGCGGGAGGGCCGACCTACGAGCAGTACTTC. This gives the protein CASSLAGGPTYEQYF.

The chain links TRBV6-1 to TRBJ2-5; either TRBD1 or TRBD2 may fit D (5 bases each). CDR3 length equals 17 residues. V dropped 1 base and J dropped 1 base, with 16 bases sitting between them. The V gene's germline CDR1 is MNHNS and CDR2 SASEGT. The CDR3 sequence: CASSEGFVRGPQETQYF. CDR3 coding DNA: TGTGCCAGCAGTGAAGGTTTTGTGAGGGGACCCCAAGAGACCCAGTACTTC.

The chain uses TRBV14 and TRBJ2-5; possible D gene TRBD2, 6 bases. CDR3 length equals 17 residues. Germline CDR1 and CDR2: SGHDN and FVKESK. The V end was cut by 1 base, the J end by 2 bases, with 17 bases between. CDR3 nucleotide sequence: TGTGCCAGCAGCCAAGGCCGGGTGGGGACTTCACAAGAGACCCAGTACTTC. Translated: CASSQGRVGTSQETQYF. The whole variable domain, filled in from reference TRBV14 and TRBJ2-5, reads EAGVTQFPSHSVIEKGQTVTLRCDPISGHDNLYWYRRVMGKEIKFLLHFVKESKQDESGMPNNRFLAERTGGTYSTLKVQPAELEDSGVYFCASSQGRVGTSQETQYFGPGTRLLVL.

This clonotype was observed many times. V usage is TRBV20-1 and J usage is TRBJ2-1; D not certain. Germline-derived CDR1 and CDR2 are DFQATT and SNEGSKA (reference sequence). The ends were cut back, 1 base at V and 7 bases at J, with 14 bases in the middle. This CDR3 spans 14 amino acids. The CDR3 sequence: CSARVAYLGNEQFF. The DNA for the CDR3 is TGCAGTGCTAGAGTGGCCTACCTCGGGAATGAGCAGTTCTTC.

There are a few counts of this clonotype. The chain couples TRBV3-1 to TRBJ2-7; TRBD2 might be the D (5 bases). CDR3 length: 15 amino acids. Trimming pared 3 bases from V and 6 bases from J, leaving 18 bases between. CDR1 is LGHDT and CDR2 is YNNKEL in the germline V gene (reference sequence). CDR3 region: CASSQVVSVFSEQYF. As DNA, the CDR3 is TGTGCCAGCAGCCAGGTAGTTAGCGTCTTCTCCGAGCAGTACTTC.

V gene TRBV24-1 combines with J gene TRBJ2-7; D not resolved. CDR1 KGHDR and CDR2 SFDVKD come from the germline V gene. Trimming stripped 9 bases from V and 3 bases from J, with 17 bases between. The CDR3 spans 14 residues. CDR3 bases: TGTGCCACCGGTCGACGAGGTGGGGACTACGAGCAGTACTTC. Translated, it gives CATGRRGGDYEQYF.

This clonotype was counted ten times or more. CDR3 sequence reads: CASSLGAGASYEQYF. The CDR3, as DNA: TGTGCCAGCAGCTTAGGAGCGGGAGCATCCTACGAGCAGTACTTC. The rearrangement uses TRBV11-2 and TRBJ2-7; 8 positions match TRBD2. The V gene's germline CDR1 is SGHAT and CDR2 FQNNGV. V shed 1 base and J 1 base; nucleotides not matched to a gene: 3. The CDR3 contains 15 residues.

This clonotype was observed many times. The genes are TRBV14 and TRBJ2-1; D call uncertain. CDR1 and CDR2 from the germline V gene are SGHDN and FVKESK. The CDR3 consists of 11 residues. V was pared by 4 bases and J by 6 bases, with 4 bases between. CDR3 coding DNA: TGTGCCAGCAGCCTGAGCAATGAGCAGTTCTTC. Protein: CASSLSNEQFF.

In its sample, this clonotype was seen many times. V gene TRBV6-1 combines with J gene TRBJ2-7; TRBD2 agrees at 12 bases. Germline loops: CDR1 MNHNS, CDR2 SASEGT. There are 15 residues in the CDR3. V shed 6 bases, J shed 1 base, and the junction held 4 bases outside the gene matches. CDR3 amino acids: CASRPSGRDSYEQYF. Written as DNA, the CDR3 is TGTGCCAGCAGACCTAGCGGGAGGGATTCCTACGAGCAGTACTTC.

V is TRBV20-1 and J is TRBJ1-1; 10 bases are a match to TRBD1. The CDR3 has 14 amino acids. CDR1 DFQATT and CDR2 SNEGSKA come from the germline V gene (reference sequence). The ends lost 5 bases at V and 6 bases at J; junction bases unmatched: 9. CDR3 nucleotides: TGCAGTGCTGTCTGGACAGGGGGTAGGGCTGAAGCTTTCTTT. Its translation is CSAVWTGGRAEAFF.

This clonotype has ten or more counts. V usage is TRBV5-1 and J usage is TRBJ2-7, with 11 bases aligning to TRBD2. After removal of 4 bases from V and 3 bases from J, the junction contained 3 bases not matched to a gene. Germline V CDR1 and CDR2: SGHRS, YFSETQ. This CDR3 has 14 amino acids. The CDR3 loop reads CASSTGLAGYEQYF. In DNA, the CDR3 is TGCGCCAGCAGCACAGGACTAGCGGGCTACGAGCAGTACTTC.

This clonotype has a count of ten or more. The CDR3 reads CASSFQGTSGGVDEQFF. In nucleotides, the CDR3 is TGTGCCAGCAGCTTTCAAGGGACTAGCGGTGGGGTCGATGAGCAGTTCTTC. The chain couples TRBV7-2 to TRBJ2-1; 11 nucleotides match TRBD2. Trimming cost V 3 bases and J 8 bases; bases outside gene matches: 12. The CDR3 runs 17 residues. Germline lookup yields CDR1 SGHTA and CDR2 FQGNSA. Using reference TRBV7-2 and TRBJ2-1 for the parts outside the CDR3, the full variable domain is GAGVSQSPSNKVTEKGKDVELRCDPISGHTALYWYRQSLGQGLEFLIYFQGNSAPDKSGLPSDRFSAERTGGSVSTLTIQRTQQEDSAVYLCASSFQGTSGGVDEQFFGPGTRLTVL.